This T cell receptor (beta chain) derives from a study of blood T cells in healthy people across ages (dated by TCRdb to about 2015). Context from the whole study: In model experiments, template switching captured roughly one uniquely barcoded TCR beta cDNA molecule for every two T cells. The study measured age-related changes in TCR beta repertoire diversity using deep sequencing normalized with unique cDNA molecular identifiers. Donors were grouped into four age groups: young (average about 15 years), middle-aged (roughly 38), aged (around 62) and long-lived (around 80). To avoid experimental bias, donors of different ages were randomly spread across the sequencing lanes. Using the same blood draw, the study looked at two additional independent replicas of 1 million unique cDNA reads for two donors, one aged 18 to 29 and the other aged 80 or older. Paper-wide results and their limitations: Observed TCR beta diversity per million T cells fell roughly linearly with age, and a significant reduction was already apparent by age roughly 40. A strong correlation was found between observed TCR beta diversity and the percentage of naive T cells measured by flow cytometry. Conclusive comparison of naive and antigen-experienced compartments was prevented by the profiling of bulk unsorted PBMCs. Because the CMV infection status of the donors was unknown, age-related changes in expanded clonotypes may potentially have been confounded. Estimates of total diversity based on one million sequenced T cells were regarded as lower bounds and as underestimates. Compared with the aged group, the long-lived group had more naive CD4+ T cells, fewer expanded clones and increased TCR diversity, suggesting age selection.

V loses 3 bases, J loses 4 bases, and the germline ends lie 7 bases apart. As encoded in the germline V gene, CDR1 is MGHDK while CDR2 is SYGVNS. The CDR3 runs 12 amino acids, cysteine and phenylalanine included. The kept DNA is CDR3 alone, 36 bases in frame from the first base. This clonotype was counted a few times. Its antigen has not been determined. Within one base of it there is no much larger clone, and no base qualities were kept. Systemically healthy Caucasian individuals from Russia, about 38 in total and aged roughly 6 to 95 years, were included as donors. Each donor gave ten milliliters of peripheral blood, drawn into EDTA-treated Vacutainer tubes. Ficoll-Paque density-gradient centrifugation was used to isolate PBMCs, with at least 7 million obtained per sample. Total RNA was extracted from PBMCs with Trizol reagent, with at least 6 micrograms obtained per sample. Naive CD45RAhigh/CD27high T cell percentages were measured by flow cytometry on a PBMC aliquot from every donor.

Libraries were constructed by 5' RACE. The data were produced on an Illumina HiSeq 2500. A second PCR of roughly 6 to 11 cycles was run with a J-beta primer mix and a sample-barcoded 5' primer. A template-switch 5' adaptor carrying 12 random nucleotides introduced a unique molecular identifier onto each TCR beta cDNA molecule. Each sample yielded at least 3 million CDR3-containing paired-end reads. The Mint cDNA synthesis kit, primed by a TRBC-specific oligonucleotide, was used to synthesize first-strand cDNA from all RNA. Following uracil-DNA glycosylase treatment, all cDNA underwent a first 18-cycle PCR with the universal primers M1SS and BC2_uni_R. Per the original workflow: Each sample was normalized by randomly selecting 1 million high-quality reads, each carrying a distinct molecular identifier. Instead of being binned into consensus sequences, reads that shared molecular identifiers were thrown out. CDR3 identification, clonotype clustering and error correction used MiTCR with a Q25 quality threshold and the strictest error-elimination algorithm. A nonparametric unseen species model using Euler transformation provided a lower-bound estimate of total TCR beta diversity. The public reads were run again by TCRdb, first through fastp at Q25 and then through MiXCR, and only productive beta chains were kept. One record per CDR3 amino acid sequence lists the most common genes and DNA. The V and J calls were determined by TCRdb, not by the authors. For this sample there are 700,000 to 950,000 distinct CDR3 sequences; 58% appear just once. The ten top clones hold roughly 22% of the sample.

The sequence derives from a man aged 25-45 years in good health. The V and J genes are TRBV25-1 and TRBJ2-7; the D gene cannot be named for sure. Material: blood. DNA sequence: TGTGCCAGCAGTGACTCAAAGTACGAGCAGTACTTC. Translated, it gives CASSDSKYEQYF.